Below are 20 T cell receptor beta chains sequenced from a single sample in a study of neurological immune-mediated disorders. TCRdb recomputed calls from the 5' RACE reads with MiXCR, one row per CDR3 protein. The sample holds about 66,000 distinct CDR3 sequences, around 3.9% seen once. The sample consisted of PBMCs. The receptors were sampled from a man aged 25 to 45 with multiple sclerosis.

This clonotype was seen only a few times. This sequence may be a read error, since a much larger clone differs from it by one base. This sequence joins TRBV20-1 and TRBJ1-3; D not certain. Per the germline V gene, CDR1 is DFQATT and CDR2 is SNEGSKA (reference sequence). Trimming removed 6 bases from V and 1 base from J, with 7 bases in between. The CDR3 loop spans 12 amino acids. CDR3 protein: CSAIGSGNTIYF. CDR3 DNA: TGCAGTGCAATAGGGTCTGGAAACACCATATATTTT.

This clonotype was seen ten or more times. The chain has TRBV15 and TRBJ2-3; TRBD2 aligns across 7 bases. Germline trimming cut 0 bases from V and 4 bases from J; bases unmatched to any gene: 13. CDR1 is LNHNV and CDR2 is YYDKDF in the germline V gene (reference sequence). This CDR3 is 18 amino acids long. In DNA, the CDR3 is TGTGCCACCAGCAGAGATCTGGCTGGGGTCGGGGGGTCAGATACGCAGTATTTT. This codes for CATSRDLAGVGGSDTQYF.

Many counts were recorded for this clonotype. The chain employs TRBV29-1 and TRBJ2-1; D unresolved. This CDR3 spans 11 amino acids. Trimming took 7 bases from V and 7 from J, leaving 11 bases between them. The germline V gene has CDR1 SQVTM and CDR2 ANQGSEA. CDR3 amino acids: CSAEHRNEQFF. As DNA, the CDR3 is TGCAGCGCTGAGCATCGGAATGAGCAGTTCTTC.

This clonotype was detected many times. This chain uses TRBV5-1 with TRBJ1-1; 9 nucleotides align to TRBD1. Germline CDR1 is SGHRS and CDR2 is YFSETQ. CDR3 length: 15 amino acids. The trim removed 7 bases at V and 0 bases at J, leaving 7 bases unmatched. CDR3 sequence (DNA): TGCGCCAGCGGACTTACAGGGGGCGTGAACACTGAAGCTTTCTTT. Amino acids: CASGLTGGVNTEAFF. The full variable domain, with the rest looked up from reference TRBV5-1 and TRBJ1-1, is KAGVTQTPRYLIKTRGQQVTLSCSPISGHRSVSWYQQTPGQGLQFLFEYFSETQRNKGNFPGRFSGRQFSNSRSEMNVSTLELGDSALYLCASGLTGGVNTEAFFGQGTRLTVV.

This clonotype showed up just a few times. The rearrangement joins TRBV3-1 to TRBJ1-1; a possible D gene is TRBD1 (5 bases). Germline V gene data show CDR1 as LGHDT and CDR2 as YNNKEL (reference sequence). The CDR3 is 14 residues long. Trimming cost V 2 bases and J 4 bases, with 11 bases left between them. The CDR3 nucleotides are TGTGCCAGCAGCCAACAGGGAAAGGGCACTGAAGCTTTCTTT. The encoded protein is CASSQQGKGTEAFF.

In this sample, this clonotype turned up many times. The CDR3 loop reads CASRVGDYGYTF. Here the CDR3 DNA reads TGTGCCAGCAGGGTTGGTGACTATGGCTACACCTTC. The chain uses TRBV27 and TRBJ1-2; D gene ambiguous. The CDR3 contains 12 residues. Germline V gives CDR1 MNHEY, CDR2 SMNVEV (reference sequence). V was shortened by 6 bases and J by 3 bases, with 8 bases between the two germline ends.

A remark on this clonotype: A much larger clonotype is one base distant, so this may be a read error. The rearrangement joins TRBV4-1 to TRBJ2-3, with 8 nucleotides matching TRBD2. The length of the CDR3 is 14 residues. The germline CDR1 and CDR2 sequences are MGHRA and YSYEKL. The CDR3 reads CASSQAGGPDTKYF. In DNA, the CDR3 is TGCGCCAGCAGCCAAGCGGGGGGGCCAGATACGAAGTATTTT.

This clonotype was counted at least ten times. The V call is TRBV20-1, the J call TRBJ1-2; tentative D call: TRBD1 (6 bases). In germline, CDR1 is DFQATT, CDR2 SNEGSKA (reference sequence). V was cut by 5 bases and J by 5 bases, with 12 bases left in between. The CDR3 is 12 amino acids. The CDR3 loop reads CSAGDNGYGYTF. CDR3 sequence (DNA): TGCAGTGCTGGGGACAACGGATATGGCTACACCTTC.

The sample holds many counts of this clonotype. The chain joins TRBV5-6 to TRBJ2-3, with D tentatively TRBD1 or TRBD2 (6 bases each). Germline V lookup: CDR1 SGHDT, CDR2 YYEEEE. The CDR3 extends over 17 amino acids. V shed 0 bases and J shed 2 bases, with 16 bases lying between them. CDR3 sequence reads: CASSLARGTPTTDTQYF. As DNA, the CDR3 is TGTGCCAGCAGCTTGGCGCGCGGGACACCCACCACAGATACGCAGTATTTT. The full variable domain, with the rest looked up from reference TRBV5-6 and TRBJ2-3, is DAGVTQSPTHLIKTRGQQVTLRCSPKSGHDTVSWYQQALGQGPQFIFQYYEEEERQRGNFPDRFSGHQFPNYSSELNVNALLLGDSALYLCASSLARGTPTTDTQYFGPGTRLTVL.

This clonotype was seen ten or more times. The chain is built from TRBV5-6 and TRBJ1-3; tentative D call: TRBD1 (5 bases). The CDR3 has 16 amino acids. Germline values: CDR1 SGHDT, CDR2 YYEEEE. With 2 bases removed from V and 0 bases from J, the gap between germline ends came to 12 bases. The DNA of the CDR3 is TGTGCCAGCAGCTTCTGGGGCCTCAGCTCTGGAAACACCATATATTTT. Translating it yields CASSFWGLSSGNTIYF.

This clonotype was observed a single time. This may arise from a read error, as a much more abundant clone is one base away. The chain has TRBV4-3 and TRBJ1-1; D call uncertain. CDR1 is LGHNA, CDR2 YSLEER, per germline. This CDR3 contains 14 residues. As DNA, the CDR3 is TGCGCCAGCAGCCAAGGCCGAAAGGATACTGGAGCTTTCTTT. Its translation: CASSQGRKDTGAFF.

This clonotype was seen repeatedly, ten times or more. This chain uses TRBV5-5 with TRBJ2-3, with 8 nucleotides matching TRBD2. The CDR3 contains 15 residues. The trim removed 6 bases at V and 5 bases at J, leaving 11 bases unmatched. Germline V lookup: CDR1 SGHKS, CDR2 YYEKEE (reference sequence). CDR3 DNA: TGTGCCAGCACCCCCCCGGGGGGGCAGGGAGATACGCAGTATTTT. Translation: CASTPPGGQGDTQYF.

This clonotype was detected many times. This chain's CDR3 is CATGLAGGETQYF. The CDR3 DNA sequence: TGTGCCACCGGACTAGCGGGGGGAGAGACCCAGTACTTC. This rearrangement joins TRBV10-3 to TRBJ2-5; 14 bases map to TRBD2. Trimming cost V 10 bases and J 4 bases; bases outside gene matches: 2. This CDR3 is built from 13 residues. CDR1 is ENHRY and CDR2 is SYGVKD in the germline V gene.

This chain connects TRBV7-2 to TRBJ1-5; D ambiguous. The CDR3 runs to 15 residues. The ends were cut back, 0 bases at V and 10 bases at J, with 16 bases in the middle. The germline gives CDR1 SGHTA, CDR2 FQGNSA. CDR3 in DNA: TGTGCCAGCAGCTTAGCCGGGTGGGGAAGGCAACCCCAGCATTTT. Its protein is CASSLAGWGRQPQHF.

This clonotype appeared many times. The CDR3 loop reads CSARLDDRVSRGYEQYF. DNA for the CDR3: TGCAGTGCTAGACTAGATGATCGAGTGAGCAGGGGTTACGAGCAGTACTTC. The J gene is TRBJ2-7, the V gene TRBV20-1; TRBD1 might be the D (6 bases). Trimming stripped 2 bases from V and 4 bases from J, with 24 bases between. Germline loops: CDR1 DFQATT, CDR2 SNEGSKA (reference sequence). CDR3 length: 17 amino acids.

This clonotype was detected ten times or more. V and J are TRBV20-1 and TRBJ2-7, with 14 nucleotides matching TRBD2. The CDR3 totals 16 residues. V lost 6 bases to trimming and J lost 2 bases; unmatched junction nucleotides: 9. Germline CDR1 is DFQATT and CDR2 is SNEGSKA (reference sequence). For the CDR3, the DNA is TGCAGTGCCACACCTCGGACTAGCGGGGGGCCCTACGAGCAGTACTTC. Its translation is CSATPRTSGGPYEQYF.

In its sample, this clonotype was seen many times. The rearrangement links TRBV5-1 to TRBJ2-3, with a tentative D call TRBD2 (6 bases). This CDR3 spans 14 amino acids. The V and J ends lost 0 bases and 4 bases respectively, with 9 bases between them. Germline values: CDR1 SGHRS, CDR2 YFSETQ. The CDR3 loop is CASSLDSGADTQYF. Written as DNA, the CDR3 is TGCGCCAGCAGCTTGGATTCGGGGGCAGATACGCAGTATTTT.

This clonotype was recorded at least ten times. The chain links TRBV20-1 to TRBJ2-3; 10 bases map to TRBD1. Per germline, CDR1 DFQATT and CDR2 SNEGSKA (reference sequence). This CDR3 has 14 amino acids. Germline trimming cut 5 bases from V and 3 bases from J; bases unmatched to any gene: 5. The CDR3 reads CSAGTGEKTDTQYF. CDR3 DNA: TGCAGTGCTGGGACAGGGGAAAAAACAGATACGCAGTATTTT.

The chain joins TRBV4-2 to TRBJ2-3; 8 bases match TRBD2. Germline CDR1 and CDR2: LGHNA and YNFKEQ. CDR3 length: 18 amino acids. The V segment lost 3 bases and the J segment 3 bases; nucleotides outside the gene matches: 14. CDR3 DNA: TGTGCCAGCAGCCACGGACCCCACATGGGCGGGGGGACAGATACGCAGTATTTT. Translation: CASSHGPHMGGGTDTQYF.

There are many counts of this clonotype. The genes are TRBV7-2 and TRBJ2-7; weak D call: TRBD2 (6 bases). V lost 5 bases and J lost 6, with 11 bases in between. From germline, CDR1 is SGHTA and CDR2 FQGNSA. The CDR3 is 12 amino acids. The CDR3 nucleotides read TGTGCCAGCAGCCTGTGGGGGGTCGAGCAGTACTTC. Encoded protein: CASSLWGVEQYF.